This T cell receptor (beta chain) originates from a study of PD-L1 blockade in urothelial cancer. Study details: At 3 weeks (second dose) and 6 weeks after starting treatment, blood was analyzed.

Here immunoSEQ multiplex PCR was the method, and the copy in TCRdb shows in-frame clones only, minus some. The sample records 35,000 to 45,000 clones, approximately 90% being singletons. Looked up from germline, CDR1 is SNHLY and CDR2 is FYNNEI. The CDR3 spans 14 residues. The sample's time point: pretreatment peripheral blood. This TCR was sampled from a woman aged 55-70 years with urothelial cancer. Here the sequenced sample was PBMCs, taken around atezolizumab (anti-PD-L1) treatment. This chain connects TRBV2 to TRBJ2-5; weak D call: TRBD2 (7 bases). TRBJ2-7 matches the DNA end more closely, so the J call is doubtful. The CDR3 coding sequence is TGTGCCAGCTTGGAGGGGGAGGGATTATACGAGCAGTACTTC. It encodes CASLEGEGLYEQYF.